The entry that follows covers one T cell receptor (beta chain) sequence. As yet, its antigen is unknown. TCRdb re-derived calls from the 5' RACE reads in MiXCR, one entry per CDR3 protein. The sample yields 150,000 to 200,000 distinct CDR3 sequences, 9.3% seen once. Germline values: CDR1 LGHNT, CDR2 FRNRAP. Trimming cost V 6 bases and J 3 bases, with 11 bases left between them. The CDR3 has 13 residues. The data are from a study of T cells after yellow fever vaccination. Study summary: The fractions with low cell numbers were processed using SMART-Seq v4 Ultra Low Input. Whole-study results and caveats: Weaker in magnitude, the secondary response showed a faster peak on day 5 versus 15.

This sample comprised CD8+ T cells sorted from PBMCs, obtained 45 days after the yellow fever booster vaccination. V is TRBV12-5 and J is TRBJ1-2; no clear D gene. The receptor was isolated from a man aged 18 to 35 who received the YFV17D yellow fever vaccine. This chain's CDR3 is CASGGGADYGYTF. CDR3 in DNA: TGTGCTAGTGGCGGTGGCGCGGACTATGGCTACACCTTC.